These 18 T cell receptor beta chains originate from one sample sequenced in a study of T cell responses to AZD1222 COVID-19 vaccine. Method: immunoSEQ multiplex PCR; TCRdb's copy keeps in-frame clones and lacks some. The sample has 90,000 to 140,000 clones, roughly 90% seen once; the top ten hold around 2.5%. The sample here was peripheral blood, taken on day 0 of AZD1222 vaccination. The source of these receptors is an adult in good health.

This clone was recorded only once. The gene calls are TRBV28 and TRBJ1-6; D gene unclear. V shed 6 bases and J shed 3 bases, with 9 bases lying between them. The CDR3 is made up of 14 amino acids. Looked up from germline, CDR1 is MDHEN and CDR2 is SYDVKM. DNA of the CDR3: TGTGCCAGCAGACCCGCGGTCTATAATTCACCCCTCCACTTT. Translating it yields CASRPAVYNSPLHF.

V usage is TRBV5-4 and J usage is TRBJ2-1; 9 bases line up with TRBD2. The CDR3 totals 18 residues. Trimming took 1 base from V and 8 from J; bases not matched to a gene: 16. In germline, CDR1 is SGHNT, CDR2 YYREEE (reference sequence). CDR3 residues: CASSLKASRAGGQDEQFF. The DNA for the CDR3 is TGTGCCAGCAGCTTGAAGGCGTCAAGGGCGGGAGGGCAAGATGAGCAGTTCTTC.

V gene TRBV6-5 combines with J gene TRBJ2-6, with D uncertain. V lost 8 bases, J lost 0 bases, and 8 bases lay in between. From germline, CDR1 is MNHEY and CDR2 SVGAGI. This CDR3 contains 14 residues. The CDR3 nucleotides are TGTGCCAGCGGCGTCGGCTCTGGGGCCAACGTCCTGACTTTC. Translating it yields CASGVGSGANVLTF.

V and J are TRBV11-3 and TRBJ2-2; tentative D call: TRBD2 (7 bases). Germline CDR1 reads SGHNT; CDR2 reads YENEEA. The ends were cut back, 4 bases at V and 3 bases at J, with 21 bases in the middle. The CDR3 covers 18 residues. CDR3 coding DNA: TGTGCCAGCAGCTCGAGGGGGGGGCGCCTAATCTACACCGGGGAGCTGTTTTTT. This encodes CASSSRGGRLIYTGELFF.

V usage is TRBV28 and J usage is TRBJ1-2; D might be TRBD1 (6 bases). Trimming shortened V by 5 bases and J by 1 base, and 11 bases separated the two germline ends. The CDR3 spans 14 residues. CDR1 MDHEN and CDR2 SYDVKM come from the germline V gene. The CDR3 reads CASSAQDSNYGYTF. The CDR3 nucleotides read TGTGCCAGCAGTGCCCAGGACAGTAACTATGGCTACACCTTC.

The V call is TRBV6-2 or TRBV6-3, the J call TRBJ1-1; the D gene is possibly TRBD1 (6 bases). Trimming took off 6 bases at V and 8 bases at J, with 13 bases between the two ends. The CDR3 contains 12 residues. The germline CDR1 and CDR2 sequences are MNHEY and SVGEGT. CDR3 in amino acids: CASRYREGEAFF. CDR3 in DNA: TGTGCCAGCAGGTACAGGGAGGGGGAAGCTTTCTTT.

Turning to this clone: The sample contains more than one DNA sequence encoding this CDR3. The chain has TRBV5-1 and TRBJ2-1; D call uncertain. V lost 0 bases to trimming and J lost 7 bases, with 2 bases between them. CDR3 size: 11 residues. Germline CDR1 SGHRS, CDR2 YFSETQ. The CDR3 sequence is CASSLDNEQFF. CDR3 nucleotides: TGCGCCAGCAGCTTGGATAATGAGCAGTTCTTC.

The chain combines TRBV29-1 with TRBJ2-2; 12 nucleotides agree with TRBD2. V trimming: 4 bases; J trimming: 5 bases; junction bases outside the gene matches: 2. The CDR3 spans 14 residues. Germline V lookup: CDR1 SQVTM, CDR2 ANQGSEA. The CDR3 protein is CSVALAGGTGELFF. The CDR3 nucleotides are TGCAGCGTTGCACTAGCGGGAGGAACCGGGGAGCTGTTTTTT.

J is TRBJ2-3 and V is TRBV5-1; 7 bases agree with TRBD2. The CDR3 loop spans 19 amino acids. V lost 3 bases and J lost 1; bases outside the gene matches: 17. Germline V gene sequence: CDR1 SGHRS, CDR2 YFSETQ. The CDR3: CASSSKRGASGVGTDTQYF. CDR3 DNA sequence: TGCGCCAGCAGCTCCAAACGTGGGGCTAGCGGAGTGGGCACAGATACGCAGTATTTT. The complete variable domain, with remaining parts taken from reference TRBV5-1 and TRBJ2-3, reads KAGVTQTPRYLIKTRGQQVTLSCSPISGHRSVSWYQQTPGQGLQFLFEYFSETQRNKGNFPGRFSGRQFSNSRSEMNVSTLELGDSALYLCASSSKRGASGVGTDTQYFGPGTRLTVL.

V and J are TRBV4-1 and TRBJ2-1; D is possibly TRBD2 (6 bases). Trimming removed 0 bases from V and 8 bases from J, with 14 bases in between. Germline V CDR1 and CDR2: MGHRA, YSYEKL. The CDR3 contains 15 residues. The CDR3: CASSQDISGSYEQFF. CDR3 bases: TGCGCCAGCAGCCAAGATATCTCCGGGAGCTATGAGCAGTTCTTC.

The rearrangement joins TRBV9 to TRBJ1-1; D gene unclear. Trimming took 3 bases from V and 4 from J, leaving 10 bases between them. The CDR3 has 13 amino acids. Per the germline V gene, CDR1 is SGDLS and CDR2 is YYNGEE. The CDR3 nucleotides read TGTGCCAGCAGCGCAGGATGGGGCACTGAAGCTTTCTTT. Its protein is CASSAGWGTEAFF. The variable domain in full, completed from reference TRBV9 and TRBJ1-1, reads DSGVTQTPKHLITATGQRVTLRCSPRSGDLSVYWYQQSLDQGLQFLIQYYNGEERAKGNILERFSAQQFPDLHSELNLSSLELGDSALYFCASSAGWGTEAFFGQGTRLTVV.

This clone was seen only once. The genes are TRBV28 and TRBJ2-7, with TRBD2 identical over 9 bases. This CDR3 region has 17 residues. CDR1 is MDHEN and CDR2 is SYDVKM in the germline V gene. V was pared by 4 bases and J by 4 bases, with 14 bases of the junction left unmatched. The CDR3 sequence: CASSSLETSGSLYEQYF. CDR3 coding DNA: TGTGCCAGCAGTTCCCTTGAGACTAGCGGCTCTCTGTACGAGCAGTACTTC.

V usage is TRBV2 and J usage is TRBJ2-5; 7 bases match TRBD1. The ends lost 6 bases at V and 4 bases at J; junction bases unmatched: 11. Germline V gene sequence: CDR1 SNHLY, CDR2 FYNNEI. The CDR3 loop spans 15 amino acids. CDR3 amino acids: CASSRTDRAGETQYF. Here the CDR3 DNA reads TGTGCCAGCAGCAGAACCGACAGGGCGGGAGAGACCCAGTACTTC.

This chain connects TRBV7-8 to TRBJ2-2, with TRBD1 identical over 9 bases. Germline loops: CDR1 SGHVS, CDR2 FQNEAQ. The CDR3 spans 22 residues. The V gene end was trimmed by 2 bases and the J gene end by 0 bases; junction bases not matched to a gene: 19. CDR3 sequence (DNA): TGTGCCAGCAGCTTACTATTATTAAACCGTTACAGGGGGCATTCGAACACCGGGGAGCTGTTTTTT. Translating it yields CASSLLLLNRYRGHSNTGELFF. Looking up the rest from reference TRBV7-8 and TRBJ2-2 gives the full variable domain: GAGVSQSPRYKVAKRGQDVALRCDPISGHVSLFWYQQALGQGPEFLTYFQNEAQLDKSGLPSDRFFAERPEGSVSTLKIQRTQQEDSAVYLCASSLLLLNRYRGHSNTGELFFGEGSRLTVL.

The chain joins TRBV27 to TRBJ1-5; D not resolved. The germline V and J ends were trimmed by 3 bases and 7 bases, with 10 bases remaining between them. The germline V gene has CDR1 MNHEY and CDR2 SMNVEV (reference sequence). The CDR3 has 13 amino acids. CDR3 in DNA: TGTGCCAGCAGTTTGTCTCCCGGGCAGCCCCAGCATTTT. Translation: CASSLSPGQPQHF.

The chain links TRBV28 to TRBJ2-7, with a weak D call TRBD1 (5 bases). Deletions cut 8 bases from V and 2 bases from J, with 13 bases between. Germline V gene lookup returns CDR1 MDHEN and CDR2 SYDVKM. The CDR3 runs to 13 residues. The DNA of the CDR3 is TGTGCCAGCGGGGCAGGACCAACCTACGAGCAGTACTTC. It specifies CASGAGPTYEQYF.

The genes are TRBV6-1 and TRBJ2-5; the D gene is possibly TRBD1 (5 bases). V lost 0 bases and J 2 bases, leaving 19 bases between the germline ends. Germline V gene sequence: CDR1 MNHNS, CDR2 SASEGT. The CDR3 has 18 residues. CDR3 sequence: CASSEASLGRALQETQYF. The DNA of the CDR3 is TGTGCCAGCAGTGAAGCGTCCTTAGGCAGGGCCTTGCAAGAGACCCAGTACTTC.

This rearrangement joins TRBV5-4 to TRBJ1-2; 7 bases line up with TRBD1. This CDR3 has 16 amino acids. Per germline, CDR1 SGHNT and CDR2 YYREEE (reference sequence). V gave up 4 bases and J gave up 3 bases; unmatched junction bases: 12. CDR3 DNA sequence: TGTGCCAGCAGCCCAGGGGGACAAAGCCCCTACTATGGCTACACCTTC. This translates into CASSPGGQSPYYGYTF.